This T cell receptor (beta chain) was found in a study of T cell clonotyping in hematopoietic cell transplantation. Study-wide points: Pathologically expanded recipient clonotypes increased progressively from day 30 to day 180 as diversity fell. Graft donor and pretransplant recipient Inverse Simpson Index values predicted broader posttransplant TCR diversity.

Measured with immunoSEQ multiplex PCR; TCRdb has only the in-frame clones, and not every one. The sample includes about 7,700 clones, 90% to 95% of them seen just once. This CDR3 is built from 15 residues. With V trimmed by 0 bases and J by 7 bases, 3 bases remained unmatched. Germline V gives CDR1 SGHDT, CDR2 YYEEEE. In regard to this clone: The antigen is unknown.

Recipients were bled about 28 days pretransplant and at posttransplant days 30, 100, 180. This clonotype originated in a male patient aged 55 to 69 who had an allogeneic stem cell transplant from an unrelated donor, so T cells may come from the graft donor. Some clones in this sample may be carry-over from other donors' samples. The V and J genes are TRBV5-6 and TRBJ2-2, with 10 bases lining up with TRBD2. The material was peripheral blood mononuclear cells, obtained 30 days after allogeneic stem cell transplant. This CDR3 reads CASSLDLAGVGELFF. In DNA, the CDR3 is TGTGCCAGCAGCTTGGATCTAGCGGGAGTCGGGGAGCTGTTTTTT. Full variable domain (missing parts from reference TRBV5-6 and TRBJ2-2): DAGVTQSPTHLIKTRGQQVTLRCSPKSGHDTVSWYQQALGQGPQFIFQYYEEEERQRGNFPDRFSGHQFPNYSSELNVNALLLGDSALYLCASSLDLAGVGELFFGEGSRLTVL.